These 5 T cell receptor beta chains share one sample of origin, sequenced in a study of shared clonotypes between healthy human individuals. Repertoires were generated with immunoSEQ multiplex PCR, while TCRdb's copy carries only in-frame clones and drops some. The repertoire consists of under 2.5 million clones, with roughly 92% occurring once and the leading ten covering approximately 0.4%. Sequenced: naive CD4+ T cells from PBMCs. Subset meaning: CD45RA+ positively selected. These receptors were collected from a man aged 18 to 30 in good health. Some clones in this sample may be carry-over from other donors' samples.

V is TRBV18 and J is TRBJ1-5; 9 nucleotides match TRBD1. Losses at the gene ends were 0 bases for V and 5 bases for J; bases not matched to a gene: 8. Germline CDR1 is KGHSH and CDR2 is LQKENI. The CDR3 is 17 residues long. The CDR3 DNA reads as TGTGCCAGCTCACCACCTGGGTCGGGACAGGGACATCAGCCCCAGCATTTT. This encodes CASSPPGSGQGHQPQHF.

The genes are TRBV7-8 and TRBJ1-5; D unresolved. Germline V CDR1 and CDR2: SGHVS, FQNEAQ. Trimming took off 1 base at V and 5 bases at J, with 6 bases between the two ends. This CDR3 is built from 13 residues. This chain's CDR3 is CASSLVLDQPQHF. CDR3 coding DNA: TGTGCCAGCAGCTTAGTCCTAGATCAGCCCCAGCATTTT.

The sample holds a few counts of this clone. The sample holds other DNA sequences that translate to the same CDR3. The chain recombines TRBV7-6 with TRBJ2-7, with D uncertain. The CDR3 spans 12 residues. The V gene's germline CDR1 is SGHVS and CDR2 FNYEAQ. Trimming took 1 base from V and 6 from J, leaving 7 bases between them. CDR3 nucleotide sequence: TGTGCCAGCAGCTTAGTAGGGCGCGAGCAGTACTTC. It is translated as CASSLVGREQYF.

Only a few counts were recorded for this clone. The J gene is TRBJ1-5, the V gene TRBV7-2, with 10 bases lining up with TRBD1. Per the germline V gene, CDR1 is SGHTA and CDR2 is FQGNSA. V was clipped by 5 bases and J by 9 bases; unmatched bases: 13. The CDR3 loop spans 16 amino acids. CDR3 DNA sequence: TGTGCCAGCAGCCCTCCCGGGACAGGGGAGGCGTGGCCCCAGCATTTT. It encodes CASSPPGTGEAWPQHF.

The chain uses TRBV28 and TRBJ1-5, with TRBD1 matching 7 bases. The CDR3 runs 15 residues. Germline loops: CDR1 MDHEN, CDR2 SYDVKM. The trim removed 2 bases at V and 5 bases at J, leaving 6 bases unmatched. CDR3 sequence (DNA): TGTGCCAGCAGTTTACCTGACAGGGCTTATCAGCCCCAGCATTTT. It encodes CASSLPDRAYQPQHF.